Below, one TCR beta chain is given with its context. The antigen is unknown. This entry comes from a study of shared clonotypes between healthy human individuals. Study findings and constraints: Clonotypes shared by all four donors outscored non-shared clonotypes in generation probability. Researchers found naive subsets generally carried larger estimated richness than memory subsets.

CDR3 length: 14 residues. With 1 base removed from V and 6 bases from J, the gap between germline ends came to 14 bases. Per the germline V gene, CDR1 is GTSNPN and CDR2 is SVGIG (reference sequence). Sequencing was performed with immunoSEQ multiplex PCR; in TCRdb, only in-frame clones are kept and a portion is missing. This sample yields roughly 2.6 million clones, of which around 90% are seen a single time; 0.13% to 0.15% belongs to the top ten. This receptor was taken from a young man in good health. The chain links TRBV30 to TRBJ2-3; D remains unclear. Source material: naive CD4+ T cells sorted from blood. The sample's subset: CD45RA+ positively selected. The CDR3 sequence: CAWSASGFEDTQYF. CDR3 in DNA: TGTGCCTGGAGTGCTTCCGGGTTCGAGGATACGCAGTATTTT.